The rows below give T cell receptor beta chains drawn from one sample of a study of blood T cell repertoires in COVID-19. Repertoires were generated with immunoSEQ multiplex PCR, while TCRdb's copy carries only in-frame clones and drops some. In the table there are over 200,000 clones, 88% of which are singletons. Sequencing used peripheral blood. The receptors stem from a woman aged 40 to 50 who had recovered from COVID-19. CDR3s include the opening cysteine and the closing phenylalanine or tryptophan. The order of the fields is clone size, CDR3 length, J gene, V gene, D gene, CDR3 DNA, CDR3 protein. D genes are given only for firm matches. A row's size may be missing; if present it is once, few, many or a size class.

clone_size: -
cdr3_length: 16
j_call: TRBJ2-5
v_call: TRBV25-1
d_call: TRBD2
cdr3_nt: TGTGCCAGCGCTAGAGGGGGCGGGAGGGCCAGGGAGACCCAGTACTTC
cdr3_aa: CASARGGGRARETQYF

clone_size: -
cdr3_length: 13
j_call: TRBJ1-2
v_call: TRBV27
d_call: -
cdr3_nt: TGTGCCAGCAGTCCACTCCAGGGTTCGGGCTACACCTTC
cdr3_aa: CASSPLQGSGYTF

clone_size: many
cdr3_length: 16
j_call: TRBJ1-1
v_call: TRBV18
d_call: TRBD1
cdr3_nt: TGTGCCAGCTCACCACCTGGGACAGCTATGAACACTGAAGCTTTCTTT
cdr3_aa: CASSPPGTAMNTEAFF

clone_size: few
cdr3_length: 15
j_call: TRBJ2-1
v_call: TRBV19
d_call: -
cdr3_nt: TGTGCCAGTAGTATCGGGCTAGCTAGGTCAGATGAGCAGTTCTTC
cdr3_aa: CASSIGLARSDEQFF

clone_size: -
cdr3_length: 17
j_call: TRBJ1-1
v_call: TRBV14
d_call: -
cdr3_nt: TGTGCCAGCAGCCAAGATGAATGGGTCAGGGTGAACACTGAAGCTTTCTTT
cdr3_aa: CASSQDEWVRVNTEAFF

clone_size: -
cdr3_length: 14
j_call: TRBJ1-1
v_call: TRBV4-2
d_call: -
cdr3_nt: TGTGCCAGCAGCCCAGCCGGGTTGAACACTGAAGCTTTCTTT
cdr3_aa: CASSPAGLNTEAFF

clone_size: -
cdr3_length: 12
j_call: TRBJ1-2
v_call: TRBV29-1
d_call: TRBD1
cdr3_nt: TGCAGCGTTGGCAGGGGGCCGGATGGCTACACCTTC
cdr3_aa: CSVGRGPDGYTF

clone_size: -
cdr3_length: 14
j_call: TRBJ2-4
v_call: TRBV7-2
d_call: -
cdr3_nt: TGTGCCAGCAGCTTTGTTGGGCAGGGCAACATTCAGTACTTC
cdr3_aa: CASSFVGQGNIQYF

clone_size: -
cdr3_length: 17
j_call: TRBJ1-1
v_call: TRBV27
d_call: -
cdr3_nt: TGTGCCAGCAGCCCCGCGCGGCAGGGGCAACGGAACACTGAAGCTTTCTTT
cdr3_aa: CASSPARQGQRNTEAFF

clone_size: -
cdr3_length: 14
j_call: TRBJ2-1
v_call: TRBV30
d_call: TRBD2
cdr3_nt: TGTGCCTGGAGAAGGACTAGTTTTGCGAGTGAGCAGTTCTTC
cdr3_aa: CAWRRTSFASEQFF